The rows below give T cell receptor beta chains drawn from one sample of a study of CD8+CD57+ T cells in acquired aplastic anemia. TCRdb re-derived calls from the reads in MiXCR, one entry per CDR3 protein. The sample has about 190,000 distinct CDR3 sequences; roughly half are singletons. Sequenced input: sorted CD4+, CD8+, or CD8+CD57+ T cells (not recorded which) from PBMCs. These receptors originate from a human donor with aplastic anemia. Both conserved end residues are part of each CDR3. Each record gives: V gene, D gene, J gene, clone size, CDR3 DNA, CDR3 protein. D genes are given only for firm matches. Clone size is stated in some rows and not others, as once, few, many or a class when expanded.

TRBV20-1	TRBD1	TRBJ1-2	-	TGCAGTGCTAGAGATGACAGGGCCTCTAACTATGGCTACACCTTC	CSARDDRASNYGYTF
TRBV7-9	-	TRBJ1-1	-	TGTGCCAGCAGCTTAAACCGTGAAGCTTTCTTT	CASSLNREAFF
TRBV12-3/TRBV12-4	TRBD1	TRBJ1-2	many	TGTGCCAGCAGTTTGCAAAGGACAGGGGGAGGCTACACCTTC	CASSLQRTGGGYTF
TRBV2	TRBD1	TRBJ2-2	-	TGTGCCAGCAGTGAAAGGGACAGGGCCGGGGAGCTGTTTTTT	CASSERDRAGELFF
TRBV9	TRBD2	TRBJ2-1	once	TGTGCCAGCAGCGTAGCGGGGGGATACTCCTACAATGAGCAGTTCTTC	CASSVAGGYSYNEQFF
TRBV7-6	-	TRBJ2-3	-	TGTGCCAGCAGCTTAGCGGCAGTCACAGATACGCAGTATTTT	CASSLAAVTDTQYF
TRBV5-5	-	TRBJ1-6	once	TGTGCCAGCAGCTTGGCAGGGAAGTCACCCCTCCACTTT	CASSLAGKSPLHF
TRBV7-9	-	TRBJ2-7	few	TGTGCCAGCAGCTTGAGCGGGTCCTACGAGCAGTACTTC	CASSLSGSYEQYF
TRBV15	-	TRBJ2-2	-	TGTGCCACCAGCCAGAGGATGGGGACTTACACCGGGGAGCTGTTTTTT	CATSQRMGTYTGELFF
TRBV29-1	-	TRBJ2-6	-	TGCAGCGTTGATGGGGATTCGTCTGGGGCCAACGTCCTGACTTTC	CSVDGDSSGANVLTF
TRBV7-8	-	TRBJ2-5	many	TGTGCCAGCAGCTTAGACCCAGACCAAGAGACCCAGTACTTC	CASSLDPDQETQYF
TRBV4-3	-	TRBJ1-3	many	TGCGCCAGCAGCCAAGACCCCGCGGCCCAAAGAAACACCATATATTTT	CASSQDPAAQRNTIYF
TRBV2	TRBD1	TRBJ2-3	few	TGTGCCAGCATAGGACAGGGGCGGGATACGCAGTATTTT	CASIGQGRDTQYF
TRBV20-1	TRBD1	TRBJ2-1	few	TGCAGTGCTAGACGAGACAGGGGGCGAAATGAGCAGCTCTTC	CSARRDRGRNEQLF
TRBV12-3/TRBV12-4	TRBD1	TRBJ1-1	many	TGTGCCAGCAGCTTACGGGGTACCGGGACAGATGAAGCTTTCTTT	CASSLRGTGTDEAFF
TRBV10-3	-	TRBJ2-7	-	TGTGCCATCAGTGATGCCTCCTACGAGCAGTACTTC	CAISDASYEQYF
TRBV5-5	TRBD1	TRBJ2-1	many	TGTGCCAGCAGCAGCACAGGGGGCGACTACAATGAGCAGTTCTTC	CASSSTGGDYNEQFF
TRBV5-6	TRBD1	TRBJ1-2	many	TGTGTCAGCAGCTTCACAGGGGGCGATGGCTACACCTTC	CVSSFTGGDGYTF
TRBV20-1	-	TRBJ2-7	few	TGCAGTGCGCCGATGAGGACGGACCACTACGAGCAGTACTTC	CSAPMRTDHYEQYF
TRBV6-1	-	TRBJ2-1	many	TGTGCCAGCGGCTCCTACTGGGGTGAGCAGTTCTTC	CASGSYWGEQFF
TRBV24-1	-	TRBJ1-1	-	TGTGCCACCAGTGATCTCAATCGAAGGACTGAAGCTTTCTTT	CATSDLNRRTEAFF
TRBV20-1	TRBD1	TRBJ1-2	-	TGCAGTGCTAGAGGGACAGGGTATGGCTACACCTTC	CSARGTGYGYTF
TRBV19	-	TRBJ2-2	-	TGTGCCAGTAGCACAATACTCGGGGAGCTGTTTTTT	CASSTILGELFF
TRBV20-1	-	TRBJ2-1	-	TGCAGTGCTAGGCGGTCGGCTAGAGGCTGCAATGAGCAGTTCTTC	CSARRSARGCNEQFF
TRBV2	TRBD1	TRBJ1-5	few	TGTGCCAGCAGCAGCTCCGGGACAGGGTATCAGCCCCAGCATTTT	CASSSSGTGYQPQHF
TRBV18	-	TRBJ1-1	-	TGTGCCAGCTCAGGACCCGACGGCACTGAAGCTTTCTTT	CASSGPDGTEAFF
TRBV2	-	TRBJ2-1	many	TGTGCCAGCAGTGTCAGTAGCGGCCCCTACAATGAGCAGTTCTTC	CASSVSSGPYNEQFF
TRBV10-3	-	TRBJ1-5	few	TGTGCCATCAGTGAACAAAATAGCAATCAGCCCCAGCATTTT	CAISEQNSNQPQHF
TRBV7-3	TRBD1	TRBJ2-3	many	TGTGCCAGCAGCTTAAGGGGACAGGGGGCTTCCGCAGTGGATACGCAGTATTTT	CASSLRGQGASAVDTQYF
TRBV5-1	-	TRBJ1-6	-	TGCGCCAGCAGCTTGACGGCTGCTTCGGGCCTGGTCCACTTT	CASSLTAASGLVHF
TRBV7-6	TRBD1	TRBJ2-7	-	TGTGCCAGCAGCTTAGTTACGGGACAGGGTTACTACGAGCAGTACTTC	CASSLVTGQGYYEQYF
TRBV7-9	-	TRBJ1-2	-	TGTGCCAGCAGCTTGGGCATTCCAGGCTACACCTTC	CASSLGIPGYTF
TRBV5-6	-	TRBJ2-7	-	TGTGCCAGCAGCTCCGCTACTAGACGCGAGCAGTACTTC	CASSSATRREQYF
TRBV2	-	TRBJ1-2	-	TGTGCCAGCAGTGTACGGGCAGCCGGCTACACCTTC	CASSVRAAGYTF
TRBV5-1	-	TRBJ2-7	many	TGCGCCAGCAGCTTGAGTTTTCTATCCTACGAGCAGTACTTC	CASSLSFLSYEQYF
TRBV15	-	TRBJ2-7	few	TGTGCCACCAGCATACTGGGTCCCTCCTACGAGCAGTACTTC	CATSILGPSYEQYF
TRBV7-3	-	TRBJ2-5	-	TGTGCCAGCAGCGGTAGCGAGACCCAGTACTTC	CASSGSETQYF
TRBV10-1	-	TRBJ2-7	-	TGCGCCGGCAGTACCGGGACGGAGCAGTACTTC	CAGSTGTEQYF
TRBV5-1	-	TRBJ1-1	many	TGCGCCAGCATCGGTCAGACGAACACTGAAGCTTTCTTT	CASIGQTNTEAFF
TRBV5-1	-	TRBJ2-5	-	TGCGCCAGCAGCTACGGGCCAACGGGGACCCAGTACTTC	CASSYGPTGTQYF
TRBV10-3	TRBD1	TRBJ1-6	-	TGTGCCAGCACCCCGACAGGGTTGAATTCACCCCTCCACTTT	CASTPTGLNSPLHF
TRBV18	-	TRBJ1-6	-	TGTGTCAGCTCACCACTCTCCAGGCCCGATAATTCACCCCTCCACTTT	CVSSPLSRPDNSPLHF
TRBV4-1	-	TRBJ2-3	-	TGCGCCAGCGCCCCGCAGGGAAGCACAGATACGCAGTATTTT	CASAPQGSTDTQYF
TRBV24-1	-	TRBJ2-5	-	TGTGCCACCAGTGAGCCGACCGGGACAATATCCCCGCGGACCCAGTACTTC	CATSEPTGTISPRTQYF
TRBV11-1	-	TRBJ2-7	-	TGTGCCAGCAGCTTGGGAGACAGCTATAATTCCTACGAGCAGTACTTC	CASSLGDSYNSYEQYF
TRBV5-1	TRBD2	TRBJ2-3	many	TGCGCCAGCAGCCCCGGACTAGCGGGGAGCACAGATACGCAGTATTTT	CASSPGLAGSTDTQYF
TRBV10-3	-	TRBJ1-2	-	TGTGCCATCAGTGCTACTAGCGGCTACACCTTC	CAISATSGYTF
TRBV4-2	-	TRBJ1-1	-	TGTGCCAGCAGCCAAGAACAGGGAGGTAGCACTGAAGCTTTCTTT	CASSQEQGGSTEAFF